The rows below give T cell receptor beta chains drawn from one sample of a study of T cell responses to AZD1222 COVID-19 vaccine. The assay was immunoSEQ multiplex PCR, and TCRdb's table has in-frame clones only and misses some. The sample lists 150,000 to 200,000 clones, about 93% occurring once. Sample: peripheral blood, taken on day 0 of AZD1222 vaccination. These receptors came from an adult in good health. Both conserved end residues are part of each CDR3. A D gene is named only where the DNA matches it firmly. Not all rows give a size; the values are once, few, many and, for expanded clones, a class.

v_gene: TRBV7-5
len: 14
d_gene: NA
abundance: NA
j_gene: TRBJ1-5
CDR3nt: TGTGTCAGAAGCCCGGACAGGGGGGAACAGCCCCAGCATTTT
CDR3aa: CVRSPDRGEQPQHF

v_gene: TRBV4-1
len: 15
d_gene: NA
abundance: NA
j_gene: TRBJ1-2
CDR3nt: TGCGCCAGCAGCCAAGCCCCGGACAGTATGAATGGCTACACCTTC
CDR3aa: CASSQAPDSMNGYTF

v_gene: TRBV30
len: 13
d_gene: TRBD2
abundance: NA
j_gene: TRBJ2-7
CDR3nt: TGTGCCTGGAGTGTACGGCGGGAGAACGAGCAGTACTTC
CDR3aa: CAWSVRRENEQYF

v_gene: TRBV11-1
len: 14
d_gene: TRBD1
abundance: NA
j_gene: TRBJ2-7
CDR3nt: TGTGCCAGCAGCCCCCGACAGGGTAGCTACGAGCAGTACTTC
CDR3aa: CASSPRQGSYEQYF

v_gene: TRBV11-3
len: 14
d_gene: NA
abundance: NA
j_gene: TRBJ2-1
CDR3nt: TGTGCCAGCAGCTTAGGGGGCCCGGCGGATGAGCAGTTCTTC
CDR3aa: CASSLGGPADEQFF

v_gene: TRBV10-3
len: 14
d_gene: TRBD1
abundance: NA
j_gene: TRBJ2-7
CDR3nt: TGTGCCATCAGTGAGGACAGGGAATCCTACGAGCAGTACTTC
CDR3aa: CAISEDRESYEQYF

v_gene: TRBV5-5
len: 16
d_gene: TRBD2
abundance: NA
j_gene: TRBJ2-2
CDR3nt: TGTGCCAGCAGCAGCACAACTAGCGGGAACACCGGGGAGCTGTTTTTT
CDR3aa: CASSSTTSGNTGELFF

v_gene: TRBV25-1
len: 16
d_gene: TRBD1
abundance: NA
j_gene: TRBJ2-1
CDR3nt: TGTGCCAGCAGTGAATACCGAGACAGGGAAAGAAATGAGCAGTTCTTC
CDR3aa: CASSEYRDRERNEQFF

v_gene: TRBV19
len: 9
d_gene: NA
abundance: NA
j_gene: TRBJ1-5
CDR3nt: TGTGCCAGTAGTAACCCCCAGCATTTT
CDR3aa: CASSNPQHF

v_gene: TRBV25-1
len: 14
d_gene: TRBD1
abundance: NA
j_gene: TRBJ1-2
CDR3nt: TGTGCCAGCAGTGACCGGGGACAGGGCCATGGCTACACCTTC
CDR3aa: CASSDRGQGHGYTF

v_gene: TRBV7-9
len: 12
d_gene: NA
abundance: few
j_gene: TRBJ1-1
CDR3nt: TGTGCCAGCAGCTTAACGGGGGCTGAAGCTTTCTTT
CDR3aa: CASSLTGAEAFF

v_gene: TRBV6-5
len: 15
d_gene: NA
abundance: NA
j_gene: TRBJ2-3
CDR3nt: TGTGCCAGCAGTTACTCGACAGCACCGGGGGATACGCAGTATTTT
CDR3aa: CASSYSTAPGDTQYF

v_gene: TRBV24-1
len: 14
d_gene: TRBD1
abundance: NA
j_gene: TRBJ2-1
CDR3nt: TGTGCCACCAGTGATCGGGACAGGGGCAATGAGCAGTTCTTC
CDR3aa: CATSDRDRGNEQFF

v_gene: TRBV3-1/TRBV3-2
len: 15
d_gene: NA
abundance: once
j_gene: TRBJ1-1
CDR3nt: TGTGCCAGCAGCCAACACAGGGTGTTGGGGACTGAAGCTTTCTTT
CDR3aa: CASSQHRVLGTEAFF

v_gene: TRBV19
len: 15
d_gene: NA
abundance: NA
j_gene: TRBJ1-2
CDR3nt: TGTGCCAGTAGTATAGCGGAGGGATCTAACTATGGCTACACCTTC
CDR3aa: CASSIAEGSNYGYTF

v_gene: TRBV18
len: 14
d_gene: TRBD1
abundance: NA
j_gene: TRBJ1-6
CDR3nt: TGTGCCAGCTCACCGGGACAGGGGGCCTCACCCCTCCACTTT
CDR3aa: CASSPGQGASPLHF

v_gene: TRBV6-1
len: 16
d_gene: NA
abundance: NA
j_gene: TRBJ1-3
CDR3nt: TGTGCCAGCAGTGGGGGGTCAGGTTACTCTGGAAACACCATATATTTT
CDR3aa: CASSGGSGYSGNTIYF

v_gene: TRBV21-1
len: 12
d_gene: NA
abundance: NA
j_gene: TRBJ1-5
CDR3nt: TGTGCCAGCAGCAACAGCAATCAGCCCCAGCATTTT
CDR3aa: CASSNSNQPQHF

v_gene: TRBV10-3
len: 16
d_gene: NA
abundance: NA
j_gene: TRBJ2-2
CDR3nt: TGTGCCATTCCCCGGGACTCCAGTTTGAACACCGGGGAGCTGTTTTTT
CDR3aa: CAIPRDSSLNTGELFF

v_gene: TRBV6-8
len: 14
d_gene: TRBD2
abundance: NA
j_gene: TRBJ2-2
CDR3nt: TGTGCCAGCGAGCTAGCGGAACCCACCGGGGAGCTGTTTTTT
CDR3aa: CASELAEPTGELFF

v_gene: TRBV3-1/TRBV3-2
len: 13
d_gene: NA
abundance: few
j_gene: TRBJ1-1
CDR3nt: TGTGCCAGCAGCCAAGGAGTCTCTTTCGTGGCTTTCTTT
CDR3aa: CASSQGVSFVAFF

v_gene: TRBV4-1
len: 15
d_gene: NA
abundance: NA
j_gene: TRBJ1-3
CDR3nt: TGCGCCAGCAGCCAGGTACATCACTCTGGAAACACCATATATTTT
CDR3aa: CASSQVHHSGNTIYF

v_gene: TRBV6-5
len: 13
d_gene: NA
abundance: NA
j_gene: TRBJ2-7
CDR3nt: TGTGCCAGCACTAGGAGCGGCGGGTACGAGCAGTACTTC
CDR3aa: CASTRSGGYEQYF

v_gene: TRBV5-4
len: 14
d_gene: NA
abundance: NA
j_gene: TRBJ1-1
CDR3nt: TGTGCCAGCAGCGAGCGGGACTTCAACACTGAAGCTTTCTTT
CDR3aa: CASSERDFNTEAFF

v_gene: TRBV18
len: 14
d_gene: TRBD1
abundance: NA
j_gene: TRBJ2-1
CDR3nt: TGTGCCAGCTCACCGGACAGGGGGTACAATGAGCAGTTCTTC
CDR3aa: CASSPDRGYNEQFF

v_gene: TRBV5-1
len: 14
d_gene: TRBD2
abundance: once
j_gene: TRBJ2-1
CDR3nt: TGCGCCAGCGGGCGGGAGGGCTCCTACAATGAGCAGTTCTTC
CDR3aa: CASGREGSYNEQFF

v_gene: TRBV12-3/TRBV12-4
len: 12
d_gene: TRBD1
abundance: NA
j_gene: TRBJ1-4
CDR3nt: TGTGCCAGCAGGCAGACAGGGTTAAAACTGTTTTTT
CDR3aa: CASRQTGLKLFF

v_gene: TRBV2
len: 16
d_gene: TRBD2
abundance: NA
j_gene: TRBJ2-1
CDR3nt: TGTGCCAGCAGTGATAACGGGAGGGATTCCTACAATGAGCAGTTCTTC
CDR3aa: CASSDNGRDSYNEQFF

v_gene: TRBV6-4
len: 13
d_gene: NA
abundance: NA
j_gene: TRBJ1-5
CDR3nt: TGTGCCAGCAGCGCACTCCAAAATCAGCCCCAGCATTTT
CDR3aa: CASSALQNQPQHF

v_gene: TRBV29-1
len: 15
d_gene: NA
abundance: once
j_gene: TRBJ2-2
CDR3nt: TGCAGCGCCAAGGCGCTGCAGACCGACACCGGGGAGCTGTTTTTT
CDR3aa: CSAKALQTDTGELFF

v_gene: TRBV18
len: 15
d_gene: TRBD1
abundance: NA
j_gene: TRBJ2-7
CDR3nt: TGTGCCAGCTCACGCGACCGACAGGGTGATGACGAGCAGTACTTC
CDR3aa: CASSRDRQGDDEQYF

v_gene: TRBV7-6
len: 15
d_gene: TRBD1
abundance: NA
j_gene: TRBJ1-2
CDR3nt: TGTGCCAGCAGCTTAGACAGGGGGCGCGACTATGGCTACACCTTC
CDR3aa: CASSLDRGRDYGYTF

v_gene: TRBV27
len: 15
d_gene: TRBD1
abundance: once
j_gene: TRBJ1-1
CDR3nt: TGTGCCAGCAGTTTCCACAGGGGCCTGAACACTGAAGCTTTCTTT
CDR3aa: CASSFHRGLNTEAFF